This TCR beta chain emerged from a study of blood T cells in healthy people across ages. Points from the study as a whole: Among T cells, TCR beta diversity per million cells dropped roughly linearly as age rose. Researchers deemed the diversity estimates from one million T cells underestimates.

Primers used in a second PCR of about 7 to 12 cycles were a sample-barcoded 5' primer and a J-beta primer mix. Every sample produced at least 3 million CDR3-containing paired-end reads. TCRdb redid the calling of the 5' RACE reads with MiXCR, one entry per CDR3 protein. The data contain about 970,000 distinct CDR3 sequences, just over 50% of them seen just once; the ten biggest clones take up 20% to 25%. This clonotype was seen more than once but under ten times. What it binds is not known. Trimming took 6 bases from V and 5 from J, leaving 7 bases between them. This CDR3 spans 10 amino acids. Germline V gene sequence: CDR1 DFQATT, CDR2 SNEGSKA (reference sequence). Every participating donor contributed about 10 milliliters of peripheral blood through a draw.

This TCR derives from a woman between 55 and 75 years old in good health. V is TRBV20-1 and J is TRBJ2-5; D gene uncertain. Input material: blood. DNA for the CDR3: TGCAGTGCCGTCAAGGAGACCCAGTACTTC. Its protein product is CSAVKETQYF.